One TCR beta chain is described in this entry. This sample was included in a study of technical replicates of blood from a few donors. After removal of 4 bases from V and 4 bases from J, the junction contained 2 bases not matched to a gene. The CDR3 has 13 amino acids. Germline V gives CDR1 MNHNS, CDR2 SASEGT. Libraries were prepared by immunoSEQ multiplex PCR; TCRdb keeps only in-frame clonotypes and omits some of them. The sample has about 82,000 clones, more than 85% seen once. The specimen was T cells isolated from PBMCs. This TCR was sampled from a human donor in good health. The chain employs TRBV6-1 and TRBJ1-1, with 8 bases matching TRBD1. This CDR3 is CASSVDRATEAFF. For the CDR3, the DNA is TGTGCCAGCAGTGTGGACAGGGCCACTGAAGCTTTCTTT.